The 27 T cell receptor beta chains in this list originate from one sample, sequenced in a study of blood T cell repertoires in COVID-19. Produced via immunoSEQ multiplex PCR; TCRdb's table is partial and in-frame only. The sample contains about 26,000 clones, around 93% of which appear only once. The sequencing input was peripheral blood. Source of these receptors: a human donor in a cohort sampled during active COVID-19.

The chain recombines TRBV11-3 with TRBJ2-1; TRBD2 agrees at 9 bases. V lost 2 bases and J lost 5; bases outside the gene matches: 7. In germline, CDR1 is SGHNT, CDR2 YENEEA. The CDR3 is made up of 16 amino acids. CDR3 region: CASSLPGLAKNNEQFF. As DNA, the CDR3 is TGTGCCAGCAGCTTACCCGGACTAGCGAAGAACAATGAGCAGTTCTTC. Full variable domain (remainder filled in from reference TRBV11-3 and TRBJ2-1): EAGVVQSPRYKIIEKKQPVAFWCNPISGHNTLYWYLQNLGQGPELLIRYENEEAVDDSQLPKDRFSAERLKGVDSTLKIQPAELGDSAVYLCASSLPGLAKNNEQFFGPGTRLTVL.

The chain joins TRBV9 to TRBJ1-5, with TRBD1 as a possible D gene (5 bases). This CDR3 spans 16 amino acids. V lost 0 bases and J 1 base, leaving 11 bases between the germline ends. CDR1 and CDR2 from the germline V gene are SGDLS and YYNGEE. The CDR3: CASSVGGALSNQPQHF. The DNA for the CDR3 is TGTGCCAGCAGCGTAGGTGGGGCGTTGAGCAATCAGCCCCAGCATTTT.

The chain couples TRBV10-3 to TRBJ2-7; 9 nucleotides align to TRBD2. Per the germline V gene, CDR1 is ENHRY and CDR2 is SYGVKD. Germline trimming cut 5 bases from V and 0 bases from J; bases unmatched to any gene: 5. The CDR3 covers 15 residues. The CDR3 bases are TGTGCCATCAGTTTTAGCGGGAGAGGCTCCTACGAGCAGTACTTC. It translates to CAISFSGRGSYEQYF.

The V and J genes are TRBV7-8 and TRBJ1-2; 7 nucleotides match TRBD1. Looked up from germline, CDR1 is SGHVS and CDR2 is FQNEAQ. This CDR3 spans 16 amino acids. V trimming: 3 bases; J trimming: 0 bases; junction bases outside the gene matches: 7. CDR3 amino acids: CASSLDRDSPNYGYTF. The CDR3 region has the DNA TGTGCCAGCAGCTTGGACCGGGACAGCCCTAACTATGGCTACACCTTC.

CDR3 bases: TGTGCCAGCAGCCAACGGCCTAGCGGCCACAATGAGCAGTTCTTC. It yields the protein CASSQRPSGHNEQFF. The rearrangement links TRBV14 to TRBJ2-1; TRBD2 agrees at 7 bases. CDR1 and CDR2 (germline): SGHDN, FVKESK. The CDR3 runs 15 residues. Trimming at V came to 2 bases and at J to 5 bases, leaving 6 bases not matched to a gene.

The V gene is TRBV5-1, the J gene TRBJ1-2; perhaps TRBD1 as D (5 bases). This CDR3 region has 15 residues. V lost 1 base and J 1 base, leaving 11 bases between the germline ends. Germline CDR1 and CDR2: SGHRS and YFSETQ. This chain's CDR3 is CASSLTTGFNYGYTF. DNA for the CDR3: TGCGCCAGCAGCTTGACTACAGGCTTTAACTATGGCTACACCTTC.

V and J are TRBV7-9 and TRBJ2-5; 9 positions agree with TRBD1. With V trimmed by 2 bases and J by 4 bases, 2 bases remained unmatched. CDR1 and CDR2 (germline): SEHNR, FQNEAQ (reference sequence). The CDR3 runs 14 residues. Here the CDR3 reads CASSLTGQGETQYF. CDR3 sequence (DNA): TGTGCCAGCAGCTTAACGGGACAGGGAGAGACCCAGTACTTC.

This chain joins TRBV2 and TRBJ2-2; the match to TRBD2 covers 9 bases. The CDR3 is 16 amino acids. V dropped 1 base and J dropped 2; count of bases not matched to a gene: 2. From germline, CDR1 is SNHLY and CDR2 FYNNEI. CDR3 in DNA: TGTGCCAGCAGTGAAGTAGCGGGAGCCAACACCGGGGAGCTGTTTTTT. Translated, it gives CASSEVAGANTGELFF.

Here the CDR3 reads CASSLDQAGGESSYNEQFF. Here the CDR3 DNA reads TGTGCCAGCAGCTTGGATCAAGCGGGGGGGGAGAGCTCCTACAATGAGCAGTTCTTC. This chain links TRBV5-4 with TRBJ2-1, with 10 positions matching TRBD2. The length of the CDR3 is 19 residues. Germline-derived CDR1 and CDR2 are SGHNT and YYREEE (reference sequence). V shed 0 bases and J 0 bases; nucleotides not matched to a gene: 9.

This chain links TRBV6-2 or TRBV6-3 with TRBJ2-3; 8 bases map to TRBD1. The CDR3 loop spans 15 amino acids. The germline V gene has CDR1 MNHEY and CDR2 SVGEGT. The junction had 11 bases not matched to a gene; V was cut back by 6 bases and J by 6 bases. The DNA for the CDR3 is TGTGCCAGCAGCCAATTCGGGACAGGTCTGGATACGCAGTATTTT. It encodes CASSQFGTGLDTQYF.

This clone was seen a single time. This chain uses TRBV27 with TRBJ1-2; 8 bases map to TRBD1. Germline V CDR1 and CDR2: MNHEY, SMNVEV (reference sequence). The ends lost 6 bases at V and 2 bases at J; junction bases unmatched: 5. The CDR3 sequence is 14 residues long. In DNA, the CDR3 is TGTGCCAGCAGGCGACAGGGGATCAACTATGGCTACACCTTC. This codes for CASRRQGINYGYTF.

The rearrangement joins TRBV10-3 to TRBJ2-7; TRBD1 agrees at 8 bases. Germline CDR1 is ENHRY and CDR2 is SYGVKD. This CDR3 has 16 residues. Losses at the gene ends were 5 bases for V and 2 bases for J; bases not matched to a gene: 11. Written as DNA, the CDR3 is TGTGCCATCAGTCCGGGACAGGACACCCTCACCTACGAGCAGTACTTC. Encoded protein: CAISPGQDTLTYEQYF.

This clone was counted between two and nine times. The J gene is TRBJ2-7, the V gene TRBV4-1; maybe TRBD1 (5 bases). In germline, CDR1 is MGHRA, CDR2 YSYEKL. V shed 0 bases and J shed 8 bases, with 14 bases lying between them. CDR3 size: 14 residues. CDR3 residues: CASSQDHSVDKQYF. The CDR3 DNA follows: TGCGCCAGCAGCCAAGATCACTCTGTGGACAAGCAGTACTTC.

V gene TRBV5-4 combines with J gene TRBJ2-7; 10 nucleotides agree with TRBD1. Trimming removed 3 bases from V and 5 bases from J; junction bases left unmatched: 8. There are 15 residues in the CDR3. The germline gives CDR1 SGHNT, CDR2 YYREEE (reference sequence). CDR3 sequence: CASSYGQGVSNEQYF. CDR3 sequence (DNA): TGTGCCAGCAGCTACGGACAGGGGGTATCCAACGAGCAGTACTTC.

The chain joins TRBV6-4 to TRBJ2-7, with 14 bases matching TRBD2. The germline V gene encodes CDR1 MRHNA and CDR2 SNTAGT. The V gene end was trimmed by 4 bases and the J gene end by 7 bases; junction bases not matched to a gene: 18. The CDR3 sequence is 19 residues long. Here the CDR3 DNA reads TGTGCCAGCAGTGGTCTTAGGACTAGCGGGAGGTTCCTAGAGTGGGAGCAGTACTTC. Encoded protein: CASSGLRTSGRFLEWEQYF.

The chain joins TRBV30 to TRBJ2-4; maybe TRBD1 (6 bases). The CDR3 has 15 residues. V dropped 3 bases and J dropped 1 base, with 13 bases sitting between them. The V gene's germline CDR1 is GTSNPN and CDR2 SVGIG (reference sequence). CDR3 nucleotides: TGTGCCTGGAGCGCAGGGGAATTCGCCAAAAACATTCAGTACTTC. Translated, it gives CAWSAGEFAKNIQYF.

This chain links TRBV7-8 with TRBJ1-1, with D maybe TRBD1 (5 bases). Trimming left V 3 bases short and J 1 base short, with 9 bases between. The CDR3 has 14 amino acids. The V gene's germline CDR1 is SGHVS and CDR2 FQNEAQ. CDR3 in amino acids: CASSFGGGNTEAFF. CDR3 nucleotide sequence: TGTGCCAGCAGCTTTGGGGGGGGGAACACTGAAGCTTTCTTT.

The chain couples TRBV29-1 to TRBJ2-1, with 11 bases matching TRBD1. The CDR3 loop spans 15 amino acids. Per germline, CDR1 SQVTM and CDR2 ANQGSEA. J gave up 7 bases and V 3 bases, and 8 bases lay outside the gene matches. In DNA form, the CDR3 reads TGCAGCGTTGATAGTTTGGGACAGGGGGAAAATGAGCAGTTCTTC. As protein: CSVDSLGQGENEQFF.

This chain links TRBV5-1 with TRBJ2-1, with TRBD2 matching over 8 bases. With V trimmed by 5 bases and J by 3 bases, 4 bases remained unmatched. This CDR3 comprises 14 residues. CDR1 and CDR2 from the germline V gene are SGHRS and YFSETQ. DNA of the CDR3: TGCGCCAGCAGGGCTAGCGGGCACTACAATGAGCAGTTCTTC. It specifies CASRASGHYNEQFF.

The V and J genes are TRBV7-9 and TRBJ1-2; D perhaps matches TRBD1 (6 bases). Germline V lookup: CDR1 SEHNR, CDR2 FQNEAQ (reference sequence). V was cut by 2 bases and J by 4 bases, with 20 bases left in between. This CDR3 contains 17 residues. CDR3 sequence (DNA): TGTGCCAGCAGCTTACTGGGAGGGCAGGGGAGCCTCTATGGCTACACCTTC. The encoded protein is CASSLLGGQGSLYGYTF.

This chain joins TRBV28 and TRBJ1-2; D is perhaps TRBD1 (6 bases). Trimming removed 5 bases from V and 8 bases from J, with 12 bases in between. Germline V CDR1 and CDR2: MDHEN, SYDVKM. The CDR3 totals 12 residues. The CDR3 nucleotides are TGTGCCAGCAGTCCGGGGGGGCTAGGCTACACCTTC. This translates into CASSPGGLGYTF.

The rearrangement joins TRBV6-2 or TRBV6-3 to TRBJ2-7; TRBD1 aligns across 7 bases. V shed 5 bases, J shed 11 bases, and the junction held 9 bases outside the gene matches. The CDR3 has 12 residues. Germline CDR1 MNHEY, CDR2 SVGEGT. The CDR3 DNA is TGTGCCAGCAGTCCCGCCGGACAGGTTAAGTACTTC. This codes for CASSPAGQVKYF.

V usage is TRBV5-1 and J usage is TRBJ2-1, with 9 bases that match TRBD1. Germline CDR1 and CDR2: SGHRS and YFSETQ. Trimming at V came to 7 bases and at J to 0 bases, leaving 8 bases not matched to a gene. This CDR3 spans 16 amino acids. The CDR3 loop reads CASGPQGAPSYNEQFF. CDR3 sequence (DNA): TGCGCCAGCGGACCACAGGGGGCCCCCTCCTACAATGAGCAGTTCTTC.

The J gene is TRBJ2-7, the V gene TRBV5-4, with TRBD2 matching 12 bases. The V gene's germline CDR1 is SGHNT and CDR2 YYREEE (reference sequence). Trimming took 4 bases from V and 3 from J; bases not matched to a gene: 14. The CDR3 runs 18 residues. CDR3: CASSSAASGRAGDYEQYF. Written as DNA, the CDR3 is TGTGCCAGCAGCAGCGCGGCTAGCGGGAGGGCCGGCGACTACGAGCAGTACTTC.

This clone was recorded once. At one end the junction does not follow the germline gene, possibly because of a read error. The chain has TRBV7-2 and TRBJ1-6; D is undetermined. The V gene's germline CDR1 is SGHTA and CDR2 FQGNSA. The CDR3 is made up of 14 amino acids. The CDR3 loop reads CASSLAQVNSPLHF. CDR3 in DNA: TGTGCCAGCAGCCTAGCGCAGGTTAATTCACCCCTCCACTTT.

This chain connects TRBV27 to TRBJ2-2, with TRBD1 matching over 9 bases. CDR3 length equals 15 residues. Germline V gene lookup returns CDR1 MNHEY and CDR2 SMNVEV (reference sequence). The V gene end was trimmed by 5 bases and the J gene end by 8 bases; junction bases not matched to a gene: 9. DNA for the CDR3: TGTGCCAGCAGTCTAACCGGGACAGGGTTTGGGGAGCTGTTTTTT. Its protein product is CASSLTGTGFGELFF.

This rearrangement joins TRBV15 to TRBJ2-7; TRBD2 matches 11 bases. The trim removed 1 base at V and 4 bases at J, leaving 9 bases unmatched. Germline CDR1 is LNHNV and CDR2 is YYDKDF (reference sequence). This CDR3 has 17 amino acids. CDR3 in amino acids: CATSRGSVAGGWYEQYF. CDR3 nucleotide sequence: TGTGCCACCAGCAGAGGATCGGTAGCGGGGGGGTGGTACGAGCAGTACTTC.